This is a list of T cell receptor beta chains from one sample in a study of blood T cell repertoires in COVID-19. Some clones are missing from TCRdb's copy, which holds only in-frame ones; the method was immunoSEQ multiplex PCR. The table has some 140,000 clones, about four fifths seen once. The sequencing sample was made of PBMCs or T cells enriched from blood (not recorded which). Source of these receptors: a man in his forties with acute COVID-19. Both conserved end residues are part of each CDR3. The D gene is left open where the match is weak. Some rows mark clone size as missing; the rest say once, few, many or name a class of expanded clone.

j_call | d_call | v_call | clone_size | cdr3_aa | cdr3_nt
TRBJ2-5 | NA | TRBV9 | NA | CASSPSGTTQETQYF | TGTGCCAGCAGCCCTAGTGGGACAACCCAAGAGACCCAGTACTTC
TRBJ2-1 | TRBD2 | TRBV11-3 | once | CASSKLAGGYNEQFF | TGTGCCAGCAGCAAACTAGCGGGGGGTTACAATGAGCAGTTCTTC
TRBJ2-7 | NA | TRBV28 | NA | CASSPYDEQYF | TGTGCCAGCAGTCCCTACGACGAGCAGTACTTC
TRBJ2-2 | TRBD2 | TRBV28 | NA | CASSLPGGRDHTGELFF | TGTGCCAGCAGTTTACCCGGGGGGAGGGACCACACCGGGGAGCTGTTTTTT
TRBJ1-3 | NA | TRBV23-1 | NA | CASSAPGTGNTIYF | TGCGCCAGCAGCGCCCCAGGGACTGGAAACACCATATATTTT
TRBJ2-3 | TRBD2 | TRBV5-1 | once | CASSLGLAGGSDTQYF | TGCGCCAGCAGCTTAGGACTAGCGGGAGGCTCAGATACGCAGTATTTT
TRBJ2-1 | TRBD2 | TRBV29-1 | once | CSVKGLGSYNEQFF | TGCAGCGTCAAAGGACTAGGGTCCTACAATGAGCAGTTCTTC
TRBJ2-7 | NA | TRBV28 | NA | CASSPPSGAGLAEQYF | TGTGCCAGCAGTCCCCCTTCCGGGGCGGGGTTGGCCGAGCAGTACTTC
TRBJ1-4 | NA | TRBV5-1 | NA | CASSLNREGEKLFF | TGCGCCAGCAGCTTGAACAGGGAGGGAGAAAAACTGTTTTTT
TRBJ2-7 | NA | TRBV19 | NA | CASSIDRDYEQYF | TGTGCCAGTAGTATAGATCGAGACTACGAGCAGTACTTC
TRBJ2-6 | NA | TRBV18 | NA | CASSTTAQAAGANVLTF | TGTGCCAGCTCAACCACTGCACAGGCGGCTGGGGCCAACGTCCTGACTTTC
TRBJ1-6 | NA | TRBV14 | NA | CASSQRRDSPLHF | TGTGCCAGCAGCCAAAGGAGGGACTCACCCCTCCACTTT
TRBJ2-1 | NA | TRBV11-3 | NA | CASSLAGQGNEQFF | TGTGCCAGCAGCTTAGCGGGCCAGGGTAATGAGCAGTTCTTC
TRBJ1-1 | NA | TRBV6-5 | NA | CASSFSQGPTEAFF | TGTGCCAGCAGTTTTTCCCAGGGTCCCACTGAAGCTTTCTTT
TRBJ2-2 | NA | TRBV28 | NA | CASSFSRYTGELFF | TGTGCCAGCAGTTTTTCGAGGTACACCGGGGAGCTGTTTTTT
TRBJ2-3 | NA | TRBV6-2/TRBV6-3 | once | CASSPRADTQYF | TGTGCCAGCAGCCCGAGGGCAGATACGCAGTATTTT
TRBJ2-3 | TRBD1 | TRBV5-1 | NA | CASSSGQGGRRWSTDTQYF | TGCGCCAGCAGCTCCGGACAGGGTGGGCGTCGGTGGAGCACAGATACGCAGTATTTT
TRBJ2-1 | NA | TRBV5-1 | NA | CASSLTGDFNEQFF | TGCGCCAGCAGCTTAACCGGGGACTTTAATGAGCAGTTCTTC
TRBJ1-2 | TRBD1 | TRBV2 | NA | CASSGTGYGYTF | TGTGCCAGCAGTGGGACAGGTTATGGCTACACCTTC
TRBJ1-6 | TRBD1 | TRBV19 | NA | CASSTATGGNSPLHF | TGTGCCAGTAGTACAGCGACAGGGGGTAATTCACCCCTCCACTTT
TRBJ1-1 | NA | TRBV4-3 | NA | CASSPTGKNTEAFF | TGCGCCAGCAGCCCAACAGGGAAGAACACTGAAGCTTTCTTT
TRBJ1-3 | NA | TRBV4-1 | NA | CASSQAINRAGNTIYF | TGCGCCAGCAGCCAGGCTATAAACAGGGCTGGAAACACCATATATTTT
TRBJ2-1 | NA | TRBV3-1/TRBV3-2 | NA | CASSQARETRSYNEQFF | TGTGCCAGCAGCCAAGCTCGCGAGACGAGGTCCTACAATGAGCAGTTCTTC
TRBJ2-4 | TRBD1 | TRBV10-2 | NA | CASSEPRTGEVAKNIQYF | TGCGCCAGCAGTGAGCCACGGACAGGAGAAGTAGCCAAAAACATTCAGTACTTC
TRBJ1-1 | TRBD1 | TRBV6-6 | NA | CASRQGVNTEAFF | TGTGCCAGCCGACAGGGGGTGAACACTGAAGCTTTCTTT
TRBJ1-2 | NA | TRBV6-5 | NA | CASSNLQGRVKGYTF | TGTGCCAGCAGCAACCTTCAGGGCAGGGTAAAAGGCTACACCTTC
TRBJ2-1 | TRBD1 | TRBV27 | NA | CASSLGQGNNEQFF | TGTGCCAGCAGTCTCGGACAGGGGAACAATGAGCAGTTCTTC
TRBJ2-7 | TRBD2 | TRBV4-3 | NA | CASSQGTSSYEQYF | TGCGCCAGCAGCCAAGGGACTAGCTCCTACGAGCAGTACTTC
TRBJ2-4 | NA | TRBV27 | once | CASSLGRVGKNIQYF | TGTGCCAGCAGTTTAGGCAGGGTGGGCAAAAACATTCAGTACTTC
TRBJ2-7 | NA | TRBV2 | NA | CASSEERSYEQYF | TGTGCCAGCAGTGAAGAGCGGTCCTACGAGCAGTACTTC
TRBJ1-4 | TRBD1 | TRBV10-2 | NA | CASTGTENEKLFF | TGCGCCAGCACCGGGACAGAGAATGAAAAACTGTTTTTT
TRBJ1-4 | NA | TRBV30 | NA | CAWSARHGGGEKLFF | TGTGCCTGGAGTGCCAGGCACGGGGGTGGGGAAAAACTGTTTTTT
TRBJ2-1 | TRBD1 | TRBV5-1 | NA | CASSGAGQGARTYNEQFF | TGCGCCAGCAGTGGGGCGGGACAGGGGGCCCGAACCTACAATGAGCAGTTCTTC
TRBJ2-5 | TRBD2 | TRBV7-9 | NA | CASSSTSGGGETQYF | TGTGCCAGCAGCTCGACTAGCGGGGGTGGGGAGACCCAGTACTTC
TRBJ2-1 | NA | TRBV5-1 | NA | CASSWGDNEQFF | TGCGCCAGCAGCTGGGGGGACAATGAGCAGTTCTTC
TRBJ1-2 | NA | TRBV28 | NA | CASSLYSHIMAREPWRYGYTF | TGTGCCAGCAGTTTATATTCCCACATCATGGCGAGAGAACCCTGGAGGTATGGCTACACCTTC
TRBJ1-5 | TRBD1 | TRBV19 | NA | CASSTLQGNQPQHF | TGTGCCAGTAGTACGTTACAGGGGAATCAGCCCCAGCATTTT
TRBJ2-6 | TRBD2 | TRBV28 | NA | CASSPPGGWPGANVLTF | TGTGCCAGCAGTCCCCCGGGAGGGTGGCCCGGGGCCAACGTCCTGACTTTC
TRBJ2-3 | TRBD2 | TRBV20-1 | NA | CSASSLAGDTDTQYF | TGCAGTGCTAGTTCCCTAGCGGGGGACACAGATACGCAGTATTTT
TRBJ2-7 | TRBD2 | TRBV28 | NA | CASTWTSGDYEQYF | TGTGCCAGCACTTGGACTAGCGGAGACTACGAGCAGTACTTC
TRBJ1-5 | TRBD1 | TRBV15 | NA | CATSRTGALLSNQPQHF | TGTGCCACCAGCAGGACAGGGGCCCTTCTTAGCAATCAGCCCCAGCATTTT
TRBJ1-2 | TRBD1 | TRBV5-1 | NA | CASSYGLRDRGSLFYTF | TGCGCCAGCAGCTATGGCTTGCGGGACAGGGGTTCCCTCTTCTACACCTTC
TRBJ2-1 | TRBD2 | TRBV13 | NA | CASSPSIGSGGPSSYNEQFF | TGTGCCAGCAGCCCAAGCATCGGTAGCGGGGGCCCGAGCTCCTACAATGAGCAGTTCTTC
TRBJ1-1 | NA | TRBV6-1 | NA | CASSDVHGRGLTEAFF | TGTGCCAGCAGTGATGTGCATGGGCGGGGGCTCACTGAAGCTTTCTTT
TRBJ2-3 | NA | TRBV3-1/TRBV3-2 | NA | CASSPGGTDTQYF | TGTGCCAGCAGTCCCGGGGGCACAGATACGCAGTATTTT
TRBJ2-7 | TRBD1 | TRBV4-3 | NA | CASSPTRQGRSYEQYF | TGCGCCAGCAGCCCTACTAGACAGGGCAGATCCTACGAGCAGTACTTC
TRBJ2-5 | TRBD2 | TRBV30 | NA | CAWRDPGLAGGQETQYF | TGTGCCTGGAGAGATCCGGGACTAGCGGGGGGACAAGAGACCCAGTACTTC
TRBJ1-2 | NA | TRBV28 | few | CASSLGLLGYTF | TGTGCCAGCAGCCTGGGACTCCTTGGCTACACCTTC
TRBJ2-1 | NA | TRBV28 | few | CASSLFSGEVNEQFF | TGTGCCAGCAGTTTATTCAGCGGAGAGGTCAATGAGCAGTTCTTC
TRBJ1-1 | NA | TRBV10-1 | NA | CASSTGSWDTEAFF | TGCGCCAGCAGTACAGGGAGTTGGGACACTGAAGCTTTCTTT
TRBJ2-1 | TRBD1 | TRBV4-3 | NA | CASSQKPIRTGTFYNEQFF | TGCGCCAGCAGCCAAAAGCCCATCCGGACAGGAACCTTTTACAATGAGCAGTTCTTC
TRBJ1-1 | NA | TRBV6-5 | NA | CASRLFRLLNTEAFF | TGTGCCAGCAGACTGTTCCGACTATTGAACACTGAAGCTTTCTTT
TRBJ1-1 | TRBD1 | TRBV6-5 | NA | CASRQGANTEAFF | TGTGCCAGCAGACAGGGGGCTAACACTGAAGCTTTCTTT